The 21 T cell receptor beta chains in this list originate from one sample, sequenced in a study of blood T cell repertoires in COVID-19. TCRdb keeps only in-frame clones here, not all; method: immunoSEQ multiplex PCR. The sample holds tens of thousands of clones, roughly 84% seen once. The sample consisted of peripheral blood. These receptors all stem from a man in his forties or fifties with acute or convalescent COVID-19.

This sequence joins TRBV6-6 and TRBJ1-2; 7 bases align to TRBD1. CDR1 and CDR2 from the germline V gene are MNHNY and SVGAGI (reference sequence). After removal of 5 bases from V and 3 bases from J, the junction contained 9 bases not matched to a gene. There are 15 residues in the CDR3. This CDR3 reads CASSKNTGQHYGYTF. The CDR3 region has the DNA TGTGCCAGCAGTAAAAACACGGGACAGCACTATGGCTACACCTTC.

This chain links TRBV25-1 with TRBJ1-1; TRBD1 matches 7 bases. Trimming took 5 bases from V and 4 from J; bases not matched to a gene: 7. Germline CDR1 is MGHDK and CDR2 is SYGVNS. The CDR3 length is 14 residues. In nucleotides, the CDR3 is TGTGCCAGCAGTCCGCGACAGGGAAGCACTGAAGCTTTCTTT. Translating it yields CASSPRQGSTEAFF.

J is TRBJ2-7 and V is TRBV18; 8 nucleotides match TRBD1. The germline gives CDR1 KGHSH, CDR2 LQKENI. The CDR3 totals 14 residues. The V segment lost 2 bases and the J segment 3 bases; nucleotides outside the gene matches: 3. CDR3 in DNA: TGTGCCAGCTCACCATCAGGGGGCTTCTACGAGCAGTACTTC. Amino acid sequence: CASSPSGGFYEQYF.

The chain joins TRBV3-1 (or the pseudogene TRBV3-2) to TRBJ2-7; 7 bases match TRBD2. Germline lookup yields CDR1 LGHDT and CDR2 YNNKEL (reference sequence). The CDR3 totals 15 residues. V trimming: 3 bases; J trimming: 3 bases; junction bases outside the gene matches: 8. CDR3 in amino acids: CASSHGGSMIYEQYF. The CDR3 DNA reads TGTGCCAGCAGCCACGGCGGGAGTATGATCTACGAGCAGTACTTC.

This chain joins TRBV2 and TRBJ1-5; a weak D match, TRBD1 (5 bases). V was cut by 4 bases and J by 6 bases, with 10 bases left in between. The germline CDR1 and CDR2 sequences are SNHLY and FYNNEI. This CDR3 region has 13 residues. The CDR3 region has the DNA TGTGCCAGCAGTGGGGGGGAGGGTCAGCCCCAGCATTTT. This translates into CASSGGEGQPQHF.

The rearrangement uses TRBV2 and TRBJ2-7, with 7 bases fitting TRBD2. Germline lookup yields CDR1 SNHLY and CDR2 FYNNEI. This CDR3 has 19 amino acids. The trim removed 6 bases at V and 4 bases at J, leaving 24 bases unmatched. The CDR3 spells CASSSGYFSREALSYEQYF. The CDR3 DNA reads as TGTGCCAGCAGCTCGGGGTATTTTTCCCGGGAGGCTCTATCTTACGAGCAGTACTTC.

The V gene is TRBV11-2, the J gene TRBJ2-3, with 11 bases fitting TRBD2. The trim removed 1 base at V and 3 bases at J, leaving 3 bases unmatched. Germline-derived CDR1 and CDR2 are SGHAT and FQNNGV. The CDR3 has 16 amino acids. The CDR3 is CASSLAASGGTDTQYF. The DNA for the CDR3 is TGTGCCAGCAGCTTAGCGGCTAGCGGGGGGACAGATACGCAGTATTTT.

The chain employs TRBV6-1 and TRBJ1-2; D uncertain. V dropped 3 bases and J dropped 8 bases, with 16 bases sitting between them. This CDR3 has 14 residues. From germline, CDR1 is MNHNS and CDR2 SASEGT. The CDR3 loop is CASSDASPRWGYTF. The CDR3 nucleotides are TGTGCCAGCAGTGACGCATCGCCCCGGTGGGGCTACACCTTC.

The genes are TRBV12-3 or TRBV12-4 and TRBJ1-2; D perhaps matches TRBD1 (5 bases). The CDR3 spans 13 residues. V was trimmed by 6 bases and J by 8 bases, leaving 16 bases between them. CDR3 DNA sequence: TGTGCCAGCAGCCCGGGACCTGGAGGGGGCTACACCTTC. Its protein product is CASSPGPGGGYTF.

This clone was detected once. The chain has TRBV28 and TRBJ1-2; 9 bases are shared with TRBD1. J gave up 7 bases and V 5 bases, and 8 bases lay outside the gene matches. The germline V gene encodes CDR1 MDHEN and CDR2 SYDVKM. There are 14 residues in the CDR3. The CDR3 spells CASSEDRGNAGYTF. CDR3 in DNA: TGTGCCAGCAGTGAGGACAGGGGTAATGCTGGCTACACCTTC.

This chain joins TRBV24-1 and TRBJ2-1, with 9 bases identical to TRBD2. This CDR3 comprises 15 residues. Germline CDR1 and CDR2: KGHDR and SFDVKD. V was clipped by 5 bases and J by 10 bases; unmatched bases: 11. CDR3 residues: CATSAPRGGDCEQFF. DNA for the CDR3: TGTGCCACCAGTGCTCCCCGCGGGGGGGATTGCGAGCAGTTCTTC.

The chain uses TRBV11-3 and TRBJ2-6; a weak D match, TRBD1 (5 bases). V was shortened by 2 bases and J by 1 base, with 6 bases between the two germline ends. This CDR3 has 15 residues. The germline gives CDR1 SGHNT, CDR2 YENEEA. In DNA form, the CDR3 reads TGTGCCAGCAGCTTAAGGACATCTGGGGCCAACGTCCTGACTTTC. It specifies CASSLRTSGANVLTF.

The CDR3 loop is CASSPAPQGLYTEAFF. The CDR3 nucleotides are TGTGCCAGCAGCCCGGCCCCGCAGGGCCTTTACACTGAAGCTTTCTTT. The V and J genes are TRBV11-2 and TRBJ1-1, with D possibly being TRBD1 (5 bases). V lost 5 bases and J lost 3, with 19 bases in between. The CDR3 runs 16 residues. Germline assignment: CDR1 SGHAT and CDR2 FQNNGV.

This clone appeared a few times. DNA for the CDR3: TGTGCCAGCAGCCTTATAGCGGGGGGTTACACAGATACGCAGTATTTT. Residues: CASSLIAGGYTDTQYF. The rearrangement uses TRBV13 and TRBJ2-3; 10 nucleotides align to TRBD2. V shed 5 bases and J 2 bases; nucleotides not matched to a gene: 7. The CDR3 is 16 amino acids. CDR1 and CDR2 from the germline V gene are PRHDT and FYEKMQ (reference sequence).

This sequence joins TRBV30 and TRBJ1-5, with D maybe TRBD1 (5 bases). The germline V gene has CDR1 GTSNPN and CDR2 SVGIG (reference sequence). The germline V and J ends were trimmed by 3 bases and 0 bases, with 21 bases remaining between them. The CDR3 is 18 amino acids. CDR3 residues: CAWSSGAMGKLSNQPQHF. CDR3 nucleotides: TGTGCCTGGAGCTCTGGGGCAATGGGAAAGCTTAGCAATCAGCCCCAGCATTTT.

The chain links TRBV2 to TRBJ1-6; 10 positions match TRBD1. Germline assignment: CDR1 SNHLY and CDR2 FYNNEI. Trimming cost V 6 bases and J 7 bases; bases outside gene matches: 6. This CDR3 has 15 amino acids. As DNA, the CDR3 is TGTGCCAGCAGATCAAGACAGGGGGCGAATTCACCCCTCCACTTT. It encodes CASRSRQGANSPLHF.

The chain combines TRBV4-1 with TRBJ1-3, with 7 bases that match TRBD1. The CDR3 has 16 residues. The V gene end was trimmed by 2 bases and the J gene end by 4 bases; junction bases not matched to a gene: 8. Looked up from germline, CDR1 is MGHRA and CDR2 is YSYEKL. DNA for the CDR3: TGCGCCAGCAGCCAACATAACAGGGGATCAGGAAACACCATATATTTT. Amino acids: CASSQHNRGSGNTIYF.

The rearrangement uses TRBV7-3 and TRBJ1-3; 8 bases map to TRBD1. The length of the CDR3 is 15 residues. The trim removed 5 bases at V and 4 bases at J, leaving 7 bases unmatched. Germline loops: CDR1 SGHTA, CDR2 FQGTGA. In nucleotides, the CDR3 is TGTGCCAGCAGCGCAAGGACAGGGTCCGGAAACACCATATATTTT. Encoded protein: CASSARTGSGNTIYF.

The CDR3 nucleotides read TGTGCTAGTGGTTTGCTCTCGAACACTGAAGCTTTCTTT. Translated: CASGLLSNTEAFF. V is TRBV12-5 and J is TRBJ1-1; D remains ambiguous. This CDR3 spans 13 amino acids. Trimming took 2 bases from V and 1 from J, leaving 5 bases between them. The V gene's germline CDR1 is LGHNT and CDR2 FRNRAP.

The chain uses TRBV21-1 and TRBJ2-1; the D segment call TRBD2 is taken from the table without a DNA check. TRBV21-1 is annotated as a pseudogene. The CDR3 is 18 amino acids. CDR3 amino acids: CASLFRLAGADSYNEQFF. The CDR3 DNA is TGTGCCAGCCTCTTTCGACTAGCGGGGGCGGACTCCTACAATGAGCAGTTCTTC.

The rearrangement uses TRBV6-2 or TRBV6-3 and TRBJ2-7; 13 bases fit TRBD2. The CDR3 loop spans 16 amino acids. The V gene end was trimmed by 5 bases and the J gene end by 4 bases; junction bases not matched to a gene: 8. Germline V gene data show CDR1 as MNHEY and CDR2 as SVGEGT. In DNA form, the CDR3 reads TGTGCCAGCAGTCTTACTAGCGGGAGGGCTGCGTACGAGCAGTACTTC. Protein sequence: CASSLTSGRAAYEQYF.